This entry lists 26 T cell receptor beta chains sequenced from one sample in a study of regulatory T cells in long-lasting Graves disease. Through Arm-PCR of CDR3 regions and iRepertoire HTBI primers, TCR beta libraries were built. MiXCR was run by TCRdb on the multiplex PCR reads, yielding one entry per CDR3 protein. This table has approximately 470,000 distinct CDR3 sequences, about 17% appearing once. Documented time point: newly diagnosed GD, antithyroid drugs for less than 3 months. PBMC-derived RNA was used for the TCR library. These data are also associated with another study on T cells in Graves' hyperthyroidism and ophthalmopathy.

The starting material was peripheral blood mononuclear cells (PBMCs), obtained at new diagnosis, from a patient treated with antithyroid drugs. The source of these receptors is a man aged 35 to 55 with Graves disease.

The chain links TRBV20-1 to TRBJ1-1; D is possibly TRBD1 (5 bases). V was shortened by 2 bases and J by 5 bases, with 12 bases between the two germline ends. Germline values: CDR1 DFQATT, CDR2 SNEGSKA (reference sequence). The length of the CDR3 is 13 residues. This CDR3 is CSARSGRRTEAFF. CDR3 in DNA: TGCAGTGCTAGATCAGGGCGGCGGACTGAAGCTTTCTTT.

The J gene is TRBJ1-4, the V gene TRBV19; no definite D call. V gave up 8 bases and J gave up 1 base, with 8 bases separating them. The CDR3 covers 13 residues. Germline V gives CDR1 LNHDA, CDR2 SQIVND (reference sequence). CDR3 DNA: TGTGCCAGTCGACACAGAACTAATGAAAAACTGTTTTTT. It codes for CASRHRTNEKLFF.

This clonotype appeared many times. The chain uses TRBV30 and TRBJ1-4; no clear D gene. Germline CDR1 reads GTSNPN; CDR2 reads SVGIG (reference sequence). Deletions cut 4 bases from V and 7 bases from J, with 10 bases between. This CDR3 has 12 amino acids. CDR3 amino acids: CAWTGDSEKLFF. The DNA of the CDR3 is TGTGCCTGGACAGGAGATTCTGAAAAACTGTTTTTT.

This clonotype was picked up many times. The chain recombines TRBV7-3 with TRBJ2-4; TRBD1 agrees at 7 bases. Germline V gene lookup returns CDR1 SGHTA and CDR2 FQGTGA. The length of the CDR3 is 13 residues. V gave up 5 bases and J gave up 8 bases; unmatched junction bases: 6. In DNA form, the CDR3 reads TGTGCCAGCAGCCGCACAGGGGACGACATTCAGTACTTC. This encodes CASSRTGDDIQYF.

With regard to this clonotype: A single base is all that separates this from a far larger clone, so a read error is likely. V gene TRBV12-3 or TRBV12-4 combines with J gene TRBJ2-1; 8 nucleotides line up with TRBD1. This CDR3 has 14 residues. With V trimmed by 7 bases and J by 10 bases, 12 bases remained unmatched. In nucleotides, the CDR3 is TGTGCCAGCACCACCCGGACAGGGCGTTCCGAGCAGTTCTTC. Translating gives CASTTRTGRSEQFF.

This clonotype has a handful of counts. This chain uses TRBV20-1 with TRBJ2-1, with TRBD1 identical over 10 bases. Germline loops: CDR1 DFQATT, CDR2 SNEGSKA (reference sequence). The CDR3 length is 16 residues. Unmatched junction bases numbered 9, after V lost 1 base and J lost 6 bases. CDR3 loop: CSARALDRGLGNEQFF. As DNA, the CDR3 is TGCAGTGCTAGAGCTCTGGACAGGGGGTTGGGCAATGAGCAGTTCTTC.

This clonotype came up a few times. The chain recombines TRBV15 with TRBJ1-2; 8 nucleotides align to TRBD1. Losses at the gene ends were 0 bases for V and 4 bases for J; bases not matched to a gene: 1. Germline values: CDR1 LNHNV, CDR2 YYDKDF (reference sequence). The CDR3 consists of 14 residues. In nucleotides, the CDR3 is TGTGCCACCAGCAGAGATGGACAGGGCTATGGCTACACCTTC. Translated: CATSRDGQGYGYTF.

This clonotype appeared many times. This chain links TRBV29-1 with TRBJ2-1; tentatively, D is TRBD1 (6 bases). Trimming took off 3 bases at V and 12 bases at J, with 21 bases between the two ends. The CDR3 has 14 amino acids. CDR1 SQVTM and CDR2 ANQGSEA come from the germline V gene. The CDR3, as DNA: TGCAGCGTTGATCCCCTCAATACAGGGATCGCGCAGTTCTTC. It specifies CSVDPLNTGIAQFF.

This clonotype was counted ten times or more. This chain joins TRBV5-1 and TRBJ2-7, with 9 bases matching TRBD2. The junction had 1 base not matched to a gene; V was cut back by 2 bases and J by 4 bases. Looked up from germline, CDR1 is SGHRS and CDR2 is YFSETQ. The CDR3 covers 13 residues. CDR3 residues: CASSLSGRYEQYF. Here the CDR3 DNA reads TGCGCCAGCAGCTTAAGCGGGAGGTACGAGCAGTACTTC.

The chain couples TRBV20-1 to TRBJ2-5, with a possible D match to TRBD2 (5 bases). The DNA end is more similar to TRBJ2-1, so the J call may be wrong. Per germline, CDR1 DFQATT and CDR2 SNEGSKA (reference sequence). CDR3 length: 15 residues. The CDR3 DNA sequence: TGCAGTGCTAGAGTGCCGGGGAGTCTTAACAATGAGCAGTTCTTC. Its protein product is CSARVPGSLNNEQFF.

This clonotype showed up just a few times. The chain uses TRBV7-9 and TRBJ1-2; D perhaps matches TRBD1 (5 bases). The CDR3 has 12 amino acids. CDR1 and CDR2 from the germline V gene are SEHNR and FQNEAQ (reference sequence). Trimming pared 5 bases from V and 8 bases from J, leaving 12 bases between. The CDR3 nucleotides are TGTGCCAGCAGCCCTCGGGGGAACGGCTACACCTTC. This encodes CASSPRGNGYTF.

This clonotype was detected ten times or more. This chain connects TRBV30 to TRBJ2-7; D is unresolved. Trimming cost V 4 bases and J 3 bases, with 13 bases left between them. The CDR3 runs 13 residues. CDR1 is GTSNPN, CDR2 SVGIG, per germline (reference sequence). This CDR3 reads CAWTLARSYEQYF. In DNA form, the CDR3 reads TGTGCCTGGACCCTCGCGAGGAGCTACGAGCAGTACTTC.

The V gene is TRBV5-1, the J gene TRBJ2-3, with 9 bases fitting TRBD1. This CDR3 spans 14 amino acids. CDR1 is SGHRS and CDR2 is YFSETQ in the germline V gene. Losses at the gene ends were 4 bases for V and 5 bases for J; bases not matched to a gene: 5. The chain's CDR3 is CASSPGTGIDTQYF. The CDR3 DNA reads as TGCGCCAGCAGCCCCGGGACAGGGATAGATACGCAGTATTTT.

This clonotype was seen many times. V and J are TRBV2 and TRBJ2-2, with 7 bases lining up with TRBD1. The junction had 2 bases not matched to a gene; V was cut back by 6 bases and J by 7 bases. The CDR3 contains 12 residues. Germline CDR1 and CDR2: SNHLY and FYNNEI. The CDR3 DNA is TGTGCCAGCAGGACAGGGATCGGGGAGCTGTTTTTT. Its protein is CASRTGIGELFF.

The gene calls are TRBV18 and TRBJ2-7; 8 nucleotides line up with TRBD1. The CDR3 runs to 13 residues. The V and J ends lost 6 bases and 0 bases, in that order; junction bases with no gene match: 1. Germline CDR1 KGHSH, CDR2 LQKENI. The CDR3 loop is CASSGQDSYEQYF. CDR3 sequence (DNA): TGTGCCAGCTCGGGACAGGACTCCTACGAGCAGTACTTC.

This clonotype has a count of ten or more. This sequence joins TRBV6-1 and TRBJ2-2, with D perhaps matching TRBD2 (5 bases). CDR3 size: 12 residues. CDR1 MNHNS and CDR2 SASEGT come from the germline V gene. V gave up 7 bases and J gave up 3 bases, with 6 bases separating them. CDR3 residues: CASMRDTGELFF. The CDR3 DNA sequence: TGTGCCAGCATGAGGGACACCGGGGAGCTGTTTTTT.

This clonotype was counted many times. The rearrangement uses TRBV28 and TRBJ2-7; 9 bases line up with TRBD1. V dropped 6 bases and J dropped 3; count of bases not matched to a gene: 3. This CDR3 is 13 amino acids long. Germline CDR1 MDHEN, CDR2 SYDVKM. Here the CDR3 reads CASRWTGDYEQYF. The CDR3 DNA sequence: TGTGCCAGCAGGTGGACAGGGGACTACGAGCAGTACTTC. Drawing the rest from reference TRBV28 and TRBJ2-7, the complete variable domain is DVKVTQSSRYLVKRTGEKVFLECVQDMDHENMFWYRQDPGLGLRLIYFSYDVKMKEKGDIPEGYSVSREKKERFSLILESASTNQTSMYLCASRWTGDYEQYFGPGTRLTVT.

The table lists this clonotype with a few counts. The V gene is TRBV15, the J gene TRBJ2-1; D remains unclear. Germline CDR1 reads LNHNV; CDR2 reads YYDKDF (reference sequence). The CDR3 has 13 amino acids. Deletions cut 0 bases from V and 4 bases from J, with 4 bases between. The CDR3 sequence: CATSREEYNEQFF. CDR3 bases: TGTGCCACCAGCAGAGAAGAGTACAATGAGCAGTTCTTC.

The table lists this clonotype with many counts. CDR3 sequence: CASSVGKPAGGPNEQYF. CDR3 coding DNA: TGTGCCAGCAGCGTAGGGAAACCGGCGGGAGGGCCAAACGAGCAGTACTTC. This chain links TRBV9 with TRBJ2-7; TRBD2 matches 9 bases. This CDR3 region has 17 residues. With V trimmed by 0 bases and J by 5 bases, 12 bases remained unmatched. Germline loops: CDR1 SGDLS, CDR2 YYNGEE.

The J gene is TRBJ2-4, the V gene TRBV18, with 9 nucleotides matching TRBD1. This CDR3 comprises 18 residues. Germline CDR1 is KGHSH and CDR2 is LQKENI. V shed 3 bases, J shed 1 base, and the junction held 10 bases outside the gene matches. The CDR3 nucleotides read TGTGCCAGCTCACCCGCGGACAGGGGTGGGTTTGCCAAAAACATTCAGTACTTC. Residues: CASSPADRGGFAKNIQYF. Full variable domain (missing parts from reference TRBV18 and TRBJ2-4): NAGVMQNPRHLVRRRGQEARLRCSPMKGHSHVYWYRQLPEEGLKFMVYLQKENIIDESGMPKERFSAEFPKEGPSILRIQQVVRGDSAAYFCASSPADRGGFAKNIQYFGAGTRLSVL.

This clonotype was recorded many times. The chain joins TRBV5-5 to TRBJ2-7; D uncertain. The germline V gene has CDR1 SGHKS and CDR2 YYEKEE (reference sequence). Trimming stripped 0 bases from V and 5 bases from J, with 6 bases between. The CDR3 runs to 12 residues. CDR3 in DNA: TGTGCCAGCAGCTTGGAGGCAAACGAGCAGTACTTC. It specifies CASSLEANEQYF.

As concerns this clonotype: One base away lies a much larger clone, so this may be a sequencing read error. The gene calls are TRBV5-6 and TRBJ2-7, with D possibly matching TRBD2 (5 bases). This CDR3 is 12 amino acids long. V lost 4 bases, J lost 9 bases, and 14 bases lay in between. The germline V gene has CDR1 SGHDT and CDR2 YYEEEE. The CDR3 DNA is TGTGCCAGCAGCCCACCTAGCCACGGGCAGTACTTC. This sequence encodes CASSPPSHGQYF.

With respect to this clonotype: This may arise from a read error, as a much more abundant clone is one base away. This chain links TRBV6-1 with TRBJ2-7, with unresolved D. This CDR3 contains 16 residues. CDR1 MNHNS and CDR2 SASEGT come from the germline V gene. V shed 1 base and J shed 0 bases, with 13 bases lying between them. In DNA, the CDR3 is TGTGCCAGCAGTGAAGTGGCAATTGGGAACTCCTACGAGCAGTACTTC. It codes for CASSEVAIGNSYEQYF.

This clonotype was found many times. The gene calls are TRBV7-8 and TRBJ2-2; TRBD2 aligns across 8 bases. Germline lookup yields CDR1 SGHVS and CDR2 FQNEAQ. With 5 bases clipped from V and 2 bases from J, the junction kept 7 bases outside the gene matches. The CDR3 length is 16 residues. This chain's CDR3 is CASSEGLGGNTGELFF. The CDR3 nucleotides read TGTGCCAGCAGCGAGGGACTAGGAGGAAACACCGGGGAGCTGTTTTTT.

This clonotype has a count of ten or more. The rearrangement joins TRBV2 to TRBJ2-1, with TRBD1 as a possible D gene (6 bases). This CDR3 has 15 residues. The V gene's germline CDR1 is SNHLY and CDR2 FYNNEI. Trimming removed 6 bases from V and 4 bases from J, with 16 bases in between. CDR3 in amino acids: CASRGAASFYNEQFF. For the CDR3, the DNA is TGTGCCAGCAGGGGGGCGGCTAGCTTTTACAATGAGCAGTTCTTC.

The CDR3 sequence is CASSVGGLLNEQFF. The CDR3, as DNA: TGTGCCAGCAGCGTAGGTGGACTCCTAAATGAGCAGTTCTTC. The J gene is TRBJ2-1, the V gene TRBV9; TRBD2 might be the D (5 bases). The germline V gene has CDR1 SGDLS and CDR2 YYNGEE. The CDR3 loop spans 14 amino acids. The ends were cut back, 0 bases at V and 7 bases at J, with 11 bases in the middle.